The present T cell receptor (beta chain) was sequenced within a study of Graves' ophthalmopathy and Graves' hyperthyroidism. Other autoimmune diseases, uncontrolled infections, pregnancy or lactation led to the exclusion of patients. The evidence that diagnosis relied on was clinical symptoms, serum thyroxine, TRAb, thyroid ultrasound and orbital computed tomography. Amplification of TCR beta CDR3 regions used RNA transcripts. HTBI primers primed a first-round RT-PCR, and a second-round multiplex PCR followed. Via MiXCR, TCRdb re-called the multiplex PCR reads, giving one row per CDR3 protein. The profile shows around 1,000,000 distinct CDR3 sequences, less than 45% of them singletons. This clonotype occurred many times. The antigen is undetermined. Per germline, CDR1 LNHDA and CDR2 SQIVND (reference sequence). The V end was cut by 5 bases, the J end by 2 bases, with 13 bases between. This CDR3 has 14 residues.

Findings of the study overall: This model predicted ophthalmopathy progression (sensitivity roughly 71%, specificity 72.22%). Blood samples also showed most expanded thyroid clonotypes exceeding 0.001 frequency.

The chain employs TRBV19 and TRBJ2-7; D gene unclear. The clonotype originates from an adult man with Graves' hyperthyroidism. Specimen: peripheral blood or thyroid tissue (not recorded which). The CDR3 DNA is TGTGCCAGTAGTCTGACTTCAACCACCTACGAGCAGTACTTC. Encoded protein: CASSLTSTTYEQYF.